This T cell receptor beta chain was identified in a study of blood T cell repertoires in COVID-19. Looking at the study overall: Material from acute and convalescent COVID-19 was sourced from the United States, Italy and Spain. Sources were T cells, B-cell-depleted T cells, or PBMCs; the material itself was cDNA or gDNA.

Trimming took 8 bases from V and 6 from J, leaving 9 bases between them. CDR3 length equals 11 residues. The V gene's germline CDR1 is LNHDA and CDR2 SQIVND (reference sequence). Original processing notes: From reference gene primer amplification, estimates of nucleated cell counts were derived. Using immunoSEQ multiplex PCR, the repertoire was profiled, and TCRdb retains in-frame clones only, with some absent. D and trimming come from the DNA, and the V and J calls and clone size come from that table. Among around 65,000 clones listed, around four fifths were seen once. The receptor was isolated from a human donor in a cohort sampled during active COVID-19. The chain combines TRBV19 with TRBJ2-3; D is unresolved. Sequencing used peripheral blood. The CDR3 DNA is TGTGCCAGTGGGCCCCAGGATACGCAGTATTTT. Residues: CASGPQDTQYF.